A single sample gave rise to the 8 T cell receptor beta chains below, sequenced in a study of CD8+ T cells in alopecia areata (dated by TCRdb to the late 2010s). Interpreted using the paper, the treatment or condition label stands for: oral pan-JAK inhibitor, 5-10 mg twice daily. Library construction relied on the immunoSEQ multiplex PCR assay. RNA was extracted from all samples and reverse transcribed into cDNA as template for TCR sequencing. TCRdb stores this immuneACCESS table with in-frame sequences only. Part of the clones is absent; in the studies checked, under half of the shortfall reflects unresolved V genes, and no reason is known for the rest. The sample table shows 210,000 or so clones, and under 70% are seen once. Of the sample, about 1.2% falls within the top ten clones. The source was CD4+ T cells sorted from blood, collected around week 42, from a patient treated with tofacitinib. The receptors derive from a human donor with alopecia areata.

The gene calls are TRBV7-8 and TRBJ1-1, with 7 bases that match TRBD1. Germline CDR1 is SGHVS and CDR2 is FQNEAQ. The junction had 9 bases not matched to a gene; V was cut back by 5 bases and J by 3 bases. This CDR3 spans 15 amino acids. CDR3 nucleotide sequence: TGTGCCAGCAGCACCCGACAGGGAATTCACACTGAAGCTTTCTTT. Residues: CASSTRQGIHTEAFF.

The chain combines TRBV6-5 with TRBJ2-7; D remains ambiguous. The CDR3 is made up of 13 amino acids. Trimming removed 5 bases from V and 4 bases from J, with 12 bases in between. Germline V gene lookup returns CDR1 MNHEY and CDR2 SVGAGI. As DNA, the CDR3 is TGTGCCAGCAGTACAGCAACGGCTTACGAGCAGTACTTC. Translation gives CASSTATAYEQYF.

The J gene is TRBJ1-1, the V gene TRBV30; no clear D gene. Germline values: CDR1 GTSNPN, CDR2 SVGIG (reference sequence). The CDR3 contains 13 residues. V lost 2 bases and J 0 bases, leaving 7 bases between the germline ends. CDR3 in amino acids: CAWSTVLNTEAFF. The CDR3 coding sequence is TGTGCCTGGAGTACCGTACTGAACACTGAAGCTTTCTTT.

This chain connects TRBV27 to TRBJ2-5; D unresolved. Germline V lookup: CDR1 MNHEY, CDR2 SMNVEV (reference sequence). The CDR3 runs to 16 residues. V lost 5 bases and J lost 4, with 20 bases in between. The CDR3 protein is CASSADPRQSRETQYF. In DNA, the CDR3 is TGTGCCAGCAGTGCCGACCCACGGCAGTCACGAGAGACCCAGTACTTC.

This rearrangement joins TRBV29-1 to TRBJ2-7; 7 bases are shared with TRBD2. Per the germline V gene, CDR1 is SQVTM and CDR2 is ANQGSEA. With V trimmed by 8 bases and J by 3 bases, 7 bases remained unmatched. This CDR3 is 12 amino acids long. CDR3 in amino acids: CSFRWGGYEQYF. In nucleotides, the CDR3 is TGCAGCTTCCGGTGGGGGGGCTACGAGCAGTACTTC.

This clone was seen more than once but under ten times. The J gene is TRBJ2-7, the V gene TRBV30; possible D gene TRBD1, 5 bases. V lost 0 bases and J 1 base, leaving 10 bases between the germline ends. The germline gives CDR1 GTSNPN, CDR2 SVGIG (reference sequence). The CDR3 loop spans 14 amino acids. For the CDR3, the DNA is TGTGCCTGGAGTGTTGGGGCCCTTTCCTACGAGCAGTACTTC. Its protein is CAWSVGALSYEQYF.

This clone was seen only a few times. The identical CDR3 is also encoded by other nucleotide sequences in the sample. CDR3 protein: CASSLLAQPQHF. CDR3 coding DNA: TGTGCCAGCAGCTTATTGGCTCAGCCCCAGCATTTT. The chain couples TRBV7-8 to TRBJ1-5; D is unclear. This CDR3 region has 12 residues. Per the germline V gene, CDR1 is SGHVS and CDR2 is FQNEAQ. V was trimmed by 2 bases and J by 6 bases, leaving 5 bases between them.

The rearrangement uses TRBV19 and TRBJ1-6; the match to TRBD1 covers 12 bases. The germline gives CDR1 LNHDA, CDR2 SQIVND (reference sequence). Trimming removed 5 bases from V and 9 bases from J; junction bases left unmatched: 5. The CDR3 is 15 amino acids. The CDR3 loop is CASSAGQGARSPLHF. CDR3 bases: TGTGCCAGTAGTGCGGGACAGGGGGCACGTTCACCCCTCCACTTT.